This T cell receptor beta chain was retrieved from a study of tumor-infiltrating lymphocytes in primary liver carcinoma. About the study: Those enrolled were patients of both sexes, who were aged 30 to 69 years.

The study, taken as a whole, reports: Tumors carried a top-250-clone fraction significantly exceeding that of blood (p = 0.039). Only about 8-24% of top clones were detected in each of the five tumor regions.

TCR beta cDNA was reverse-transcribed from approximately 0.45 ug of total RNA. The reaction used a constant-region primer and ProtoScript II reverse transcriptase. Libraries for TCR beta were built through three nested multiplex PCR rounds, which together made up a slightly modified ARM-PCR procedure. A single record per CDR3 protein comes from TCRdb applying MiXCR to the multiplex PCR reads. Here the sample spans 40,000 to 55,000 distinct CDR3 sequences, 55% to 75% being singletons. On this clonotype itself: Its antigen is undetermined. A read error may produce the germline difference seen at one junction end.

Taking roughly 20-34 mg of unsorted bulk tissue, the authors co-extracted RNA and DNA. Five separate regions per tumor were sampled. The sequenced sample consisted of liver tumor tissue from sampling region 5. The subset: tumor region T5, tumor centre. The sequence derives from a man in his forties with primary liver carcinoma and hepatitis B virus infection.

The CDR3 spells CGSSRWGGRPQHF. The DNA for the CDR3 is TGTGGCAGCAGCAGGTGGGGAGGTCGGCCCCAGCATTTT. The chain carries TRBV6-1 and TRBJ1-5; D is unresolved. The CDR3 covers 13 residues. Germline CDR1 and CDR2: MNHNS and SASEGT.